In its sample, the clone carrying this T cell receptor beta chain was seen a few times. Its cognate antigen is unknown. This specimen comes from a study of cytomegalovirus exposure and HLA in healthy donors. Regarding the study as a whole: Roughly uniform depth of sequencing across donors was assumed in presence/absence analyses. The authors later linked a missense DCLRE1C variant to TCR beta V- and J-gene trimming. A later analysis by the authors found several of the most significant clusters apparently linked to common viral pathogens.

PCR involved 60 Vbeta and 13 Jbeta primers. The method was immunoSEQ multiplex PCR; TCRdb's version includes in-frame clones alone and lacks a portion of them. The sample yields some 170,000 clones, roughly four fifths seen once. Though nominally healthy at sampling, donors likely had unrecorded immune exposures. The V end was cut by 5 bases, the J end by 3 bases, with 12 bases between. The CDR3 runs 14 residues. Germline CDR1 SGDLS, CDR2 YYNGEE. The rearrangement uses TRBV9 and TRBJ2-1; possibly TRBD2 for D (6 bases). The receptor comes from a man aged 35 to 55 in good health and CMV-seronegative. Sequencing was performed on PBMCs. The CDR3 DNA follows: TGTGCCAGCAGTGACGGGACTTACTACAATGAGCAGTTCTTC. It specifies CASSDGTYYNEQFF.